Shown below are 2 T cell receptor beta chains from a single sample sequenced in a study of T cells in Graves' hyperthyroidism and ophthalmopathy. Amplified TCR beta CDR3 regions derived from RNA transcripts. Carried out on the TCR CDR3, a first-round RT-PCR used the HTBI primer set. TCRdb re-called the multiplex PCR reads through MiXCR, storing one row per CDR3 protein. The data show about 350,000 distinct CDR3 sequences, with over 11% seen just once and about 26% held by the top ten. Material: blood. All receptors come from a woman under 40 with Graves' hyperthyroidism.

This clonotype came up a few times. A read error may explain this, as a much larger clone is one base away. The CDR3 DNA is TGTGCCAGCAGTGGATCCCCAAGCACCATATATTTT. This translates into CASSGSPSTIYF. The rearrangement joins TRBV2 to TRBJ1-3; no firm D call. Trimming shortened V by 4 bases and J by 9 bases, and 10 bases separated the two germline ends. Germline CDR1 is SNHLY and CDR2 is FYNNEI. The CDR3 contains 12 residues.

This clonotype was seen many times. The J gene is TRBJ2-2, the V gene TRBV7-9, with D unclear. The germline V gene encodes CDR1 SEHNR and CDR2 FQNEAQ (reference sequence). The length of the CDR3 is 11 residues. V lost 5 bases to trimming and J lost 7 bases, with 5 bases between them. This chain's CDR3 is CASSPSGELFF. Here the CDR3 DNA reads TGTGCCAGCAGCCCGAGCGGGGAGCTGTTTTTT.